The 8 T cell receptor beta chains listed next were all sequenced from one sample in a study of blood T cell repertoires in COVID-19. Profiled with immunoSEQ multiplex PCR; TCRdb holds only in-frame clones, not every one. The sample records 55,000 to 90,000 clones, around nine tenths being singletons. The sequencing input was peripheral blood. These receptors were collected from a human donor in a cohort sampled during active COVID-19.

In this sample, this clone turned up a few times. The genes are TRBV27 and TRBJ1-5, with D unclear. The CDR3 is made up of 15 amino acids. CDR1 is MNHEY and CDR2 is SMNVEV in the germline V gene (reference sequence). The V gene lost 6 bases and the J gene lost 0 bases, with 12 bases spanning the gap. CDR3 residues: CASSPGWDSNQPQHF. CDR3 in DNA: TGTGCCAGCAGCCCGGGATGGGATAGCAATCAGCCCCAGCATTTT.

V and J are TRBV28 and TRBJ1-2; D gene ambiguous. Trimming removed 6 bases from V and 0 bases from J, with 17 bases in between. The CDR3 loop spans 16 amino acids. Germline CDR1 is MDHEN and CDR2 is SYDVKM. CDR3 in DNA: TGTGCCAGCAGCGAGTTCGGGTTTTCCGCTAACTATGGCTACACCTTC. The encoded protein is CASSEFGFSANYGYTF.

The V and J genes are TRBV6-6 and TRBJ2-5; 14 nucleotides agree with TRBD2. The CDR3 consists of 14 residues. Germline loops: CDR1 MNHNY, CDR2 SVGAGI (reference sequence). The junction had 0 bases not matched to a gene; V was cut back by 5 bases and J by 4 bases. The CDR3 region is CASSGTSGRETQYF. CDR3 sequence (DNA): TGTGCCAGCAGTGGGACTAGCGGGAGAGAGACCCAGTACTTC.

The rearrangement uses TRBV10-3 and TRBJ2-7; tentatively, D is TRBD1 (6 bases). Trimming took 5 bases from V and 4 from J, leaving 15 bases between them. There are 14 residues in the CDR3. Germline CDR1 reads ENHRY; CDR2 reads SYGVKD. The CDR3 nucleotides read TGTGCCATCAGTAAAACCACGGACAGTTACGAGCAGTACTTC. The encoded protein is CAISKTTDSYEQYF.

The sample holds one count of this clone. This rearrangement joins TRBV27 to TRBJ2-3; 14 positions agree with TRBD2. In germline, CDR1 is MNHEY, CDR2 SMNVEV (reference sequence). The V gene end was trimmed by 7 bases and the J gene end by 3 bases; junction bases not matched to a gene: 6. The CDR3 contains 16 residues. The CDR3 DNA is TGTGCCAGCAAGTCACGGACTAGCGGGAGGACAGATACGCAGTATTTT. Amino acid sequence: CASKSRTSGRTDTQYF.

The chain joins TRBV9 to TRBJ1-4, with a possible D match to TRBD1 (6 bases). This CDR3 has 15 residues. CDR1 and CDR2 (germline): SGDLS, YYNGEE. Between the trimmed V and J ends, which lost 3 bases and 2 bases, there was a span of 11 bases. The CDR3 region has the DNA TGTGCCAGCAGCGCCACAGGGTTGACTAATGAAAAACTGTTTTTT. Translating gives CASSATGLTNEKLFF.

The chain links TRBV6-5 to TRBJ2-7; a possible D gene is TRBD1 (5 bases). This CDR3 is 13 amino acids long. CDR1 is MNHEY, CDR2 SVGAGI, per germline. Trimming stripped 8 bases from V and 0 bases from J, with 11 bases between. CDR3 DNA sequence: TGTGCCAGCGGGCGACAGAGCTCCTACGAGCAGTACGTC. Protein product: CASGRQSSYEQYV.

The V call is TRBV10-3, the J call TRBJ1-1; perhaps TRBD1 as D (5 bases). V was trimmed by 4 bases and J by 3 bases, leaving 12 bases between them. Germline loops: CDR1 ENHRY, CDR2 SYGVKD. The CDR3 extends over 14 amino acids. CDR3 coding DNA: TGTGCCATCAGTGCAAACAGGTTGGACACTGAAGCTTTCTTT. It yields the protein CAISANRLDTEAFF.